This TCR beta chain was identified in a study of OX40 agonist ivuxolimab in advanced cancers. Study summary: Hepatocellular carcinoma, melanoma, renal cell or head and neck cancer affected the dose-escalation patients. Antecedent anti-PD-1, anti-PD-L1 or anti-CTLA-4 therapy was permissible, with about 39% having received some. General study findings and limits: Expanded clones were, on average, more numerous in CD8+ T cells than in CD4+.

Trimming stripped 9 bases from V and 4 bases from J, with 19 bases between. Germline-derived CDR1 and CDR2 are SGDLS and YYNGEE. The CDR3 extends over 15 amino acids. Clones were read by immunoSEQ multiplex PCR, and TCRdb kept only the in-frame ones, dropping some. The sample shows approximately 70,000 clones, roughly 88% of them seen only once. A note on this clone: The antigen is not known.

The sequence came from an adult with an advanced solid tumor such as melanoma, head and neck, liver or kidney cancer. Sequenced here: CD4+ or CD8+ T cells sorted from blood, sampled in a trial of the OX40 agonist ivuxolimab. This chain connects TRBV9 to TRBJ2-2; D is possibly TRBD2 (7 bases). CDR3 coding DNA: TGTGCCACCTCCAAAGGGGGGGGCTTCACCGGGGAGCTGTTTTTT. Amino acid sequence: CATSKGGGFTGELFF.